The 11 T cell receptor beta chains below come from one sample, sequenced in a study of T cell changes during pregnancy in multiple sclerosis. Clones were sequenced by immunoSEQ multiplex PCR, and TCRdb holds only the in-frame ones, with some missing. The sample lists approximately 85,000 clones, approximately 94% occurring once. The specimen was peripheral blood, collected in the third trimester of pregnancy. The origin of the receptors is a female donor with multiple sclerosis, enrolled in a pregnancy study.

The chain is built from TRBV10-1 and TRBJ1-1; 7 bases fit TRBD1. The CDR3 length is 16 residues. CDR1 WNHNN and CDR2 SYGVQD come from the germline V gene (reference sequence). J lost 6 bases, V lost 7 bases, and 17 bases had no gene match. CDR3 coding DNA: TGCGCCAGCACCCAACCACCGGGACAGCGAGGCGCTGAAGCTTTCTTT. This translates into CASTQPPGQRGAEAFF.

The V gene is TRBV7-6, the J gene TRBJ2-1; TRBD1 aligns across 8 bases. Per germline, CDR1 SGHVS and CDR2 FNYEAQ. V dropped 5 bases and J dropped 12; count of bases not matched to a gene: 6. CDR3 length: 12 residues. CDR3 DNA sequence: TGTGCCAGCAGCCGATCCGGGACAGGGCAGTTCTTC. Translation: CASSRSGTGQFF.

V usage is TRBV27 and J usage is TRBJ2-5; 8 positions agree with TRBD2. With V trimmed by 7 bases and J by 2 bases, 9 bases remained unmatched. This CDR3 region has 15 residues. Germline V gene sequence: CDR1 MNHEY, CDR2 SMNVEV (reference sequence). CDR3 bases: TGTGCCAGCACACCGGGAGGGTCTCGTCAAGAGACCCAGTACTTC. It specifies CASTPGGSRQETQYF.

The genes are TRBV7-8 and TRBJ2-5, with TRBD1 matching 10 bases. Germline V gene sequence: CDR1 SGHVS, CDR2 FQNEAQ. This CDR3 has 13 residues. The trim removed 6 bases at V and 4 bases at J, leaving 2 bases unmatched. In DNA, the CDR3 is TGTGCCAGCAGTGACAGGGGGCCAGAGACCCAGTACTTC. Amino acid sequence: CASSDRGPETQYF.

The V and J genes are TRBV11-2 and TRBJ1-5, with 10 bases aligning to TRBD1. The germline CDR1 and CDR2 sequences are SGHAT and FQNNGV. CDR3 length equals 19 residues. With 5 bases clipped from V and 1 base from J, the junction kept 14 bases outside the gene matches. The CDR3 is CASSAGTGAKNRSNQPQHF. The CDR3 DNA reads TGTGCCAGCAGCGCAGGGACAGGGGCTAAGAATCGGAGCAATCAGCCCCAGCATTTT.

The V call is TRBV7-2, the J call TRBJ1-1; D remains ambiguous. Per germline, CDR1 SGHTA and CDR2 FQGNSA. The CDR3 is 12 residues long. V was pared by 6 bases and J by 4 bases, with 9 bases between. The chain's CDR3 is CASRSGLTEAFF. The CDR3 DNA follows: TGTGCCAGCAGGTCCGGTCTCACTGAAGCTTTCTTT.

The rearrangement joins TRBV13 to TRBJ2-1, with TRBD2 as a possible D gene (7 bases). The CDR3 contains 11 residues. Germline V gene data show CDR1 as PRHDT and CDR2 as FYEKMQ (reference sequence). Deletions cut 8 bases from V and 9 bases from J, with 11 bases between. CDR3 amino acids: CASGGAREQFF. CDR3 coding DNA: TGTGCCAGCGGGGGGGCCCGTGAGCAGTTCTTC. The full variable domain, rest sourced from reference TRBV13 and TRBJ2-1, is AAGVIQSPRHLIKEKRETATLKCYPIPRHDTVYWYQQGPGQDPQFLISFYEKMQSDKGSIPDRFSAQQFSDYHSELNMSSLELGDSALYFCASGGAREQFFGPGTRLTVL.

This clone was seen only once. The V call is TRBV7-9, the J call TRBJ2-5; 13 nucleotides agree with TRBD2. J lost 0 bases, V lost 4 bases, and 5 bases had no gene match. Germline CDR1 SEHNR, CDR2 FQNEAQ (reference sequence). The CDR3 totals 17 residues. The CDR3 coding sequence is TGTGCCAGCAGCTCGGGACTAGCGGGACCGTACCAAGAGACCCAGTACTTC. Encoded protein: CASSSGLAGPYQETQYF.

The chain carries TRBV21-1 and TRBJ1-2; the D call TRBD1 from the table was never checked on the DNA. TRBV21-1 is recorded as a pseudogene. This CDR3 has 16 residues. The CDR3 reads CASSRKKGQGASGYTF. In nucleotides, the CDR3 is TGTGCCAGCAGCAGGAAGAAAGGACAGGGGGCAAGCGGCTACACCTTC.

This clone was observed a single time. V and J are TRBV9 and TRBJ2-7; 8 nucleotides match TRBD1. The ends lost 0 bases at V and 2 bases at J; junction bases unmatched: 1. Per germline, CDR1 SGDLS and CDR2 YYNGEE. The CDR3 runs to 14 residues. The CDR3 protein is CASSVEDRAYEQYF. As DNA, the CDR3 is TGTGCCAGCAGCGTAGAGGACAGGGCCTACGAGCAGTACTTC.

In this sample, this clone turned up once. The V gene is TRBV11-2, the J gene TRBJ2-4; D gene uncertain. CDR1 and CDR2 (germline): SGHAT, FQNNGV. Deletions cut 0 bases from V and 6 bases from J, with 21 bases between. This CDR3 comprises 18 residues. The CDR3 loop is CASSLEAQRFIQSNIQYF. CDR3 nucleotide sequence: TGTGCCAGCAGCTTAGAGGCCCAAAGATTTATTCAATCAAACATTCAGTACTTC.